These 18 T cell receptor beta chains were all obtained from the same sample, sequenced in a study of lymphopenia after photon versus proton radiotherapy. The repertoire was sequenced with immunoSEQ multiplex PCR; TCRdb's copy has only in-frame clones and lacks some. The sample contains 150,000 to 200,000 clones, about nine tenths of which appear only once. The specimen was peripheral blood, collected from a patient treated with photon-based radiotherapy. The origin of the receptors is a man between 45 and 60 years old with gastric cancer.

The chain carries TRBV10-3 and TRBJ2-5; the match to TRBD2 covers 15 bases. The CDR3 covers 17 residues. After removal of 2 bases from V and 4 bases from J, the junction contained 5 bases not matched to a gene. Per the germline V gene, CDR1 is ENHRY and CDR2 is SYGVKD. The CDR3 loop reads CAISEGTSGRFSETQYF. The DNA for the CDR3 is TGTGCCATCAGTGAGGGGACTAGCGGGAGGTTTTCAGAGACCCAGTACTTC.

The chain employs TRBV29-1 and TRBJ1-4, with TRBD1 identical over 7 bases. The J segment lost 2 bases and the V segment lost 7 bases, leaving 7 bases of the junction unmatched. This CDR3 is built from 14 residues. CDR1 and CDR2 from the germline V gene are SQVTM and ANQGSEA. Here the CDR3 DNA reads TGCAGCGCCAGAACAGGGGCGACTAATGAAAAACTGTTTTTT. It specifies CSARTGATNEKLFF. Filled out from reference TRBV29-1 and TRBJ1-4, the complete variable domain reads SAVISQKPSRDICQRGTSLTIQCQVDSQVTMMFWYRQQPGQSLTLIATANQGSEATYESGFVIDKFPISRPNLTFSTLTVSNMSPEDSSIYLCSARTGATNEKLFFGSGTQLSVL.

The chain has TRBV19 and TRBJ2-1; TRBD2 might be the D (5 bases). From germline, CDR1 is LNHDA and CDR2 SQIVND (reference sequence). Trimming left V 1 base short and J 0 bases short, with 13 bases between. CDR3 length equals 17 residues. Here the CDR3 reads CASSIVGAASSYNEQFF. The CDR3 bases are TGTGCCAGTAGTATAGTGGGAGCGGCGAGCTCCTACAATGAGCAGTTCTTC.

CDR3 amino acids: CASTISGTDTQYF. Written as DNA, the CDR3 is TGTGCCAGCACCATTAGCGGCACAGATACGCAGTATTTT. The gene calls are TRBV6-1 and TRBJ2-3; TRBD2 is a possible D gene (5 bases). CDR1 is MNHNS and CDR2 is SASEGT in the germline V gene. V shed 7 bases and J shed 1 base, with 9 bases lying between them. The CDR3 consists of 13 residues.

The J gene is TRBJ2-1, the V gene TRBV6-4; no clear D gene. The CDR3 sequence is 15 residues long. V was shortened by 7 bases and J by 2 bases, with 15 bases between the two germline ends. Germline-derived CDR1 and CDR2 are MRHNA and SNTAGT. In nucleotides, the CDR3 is TGTGCCAGCATAAAAAATCCCTCGGCCTACAATGAGCAGTTCTTC. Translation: CASIKNPSAYNEQFF.

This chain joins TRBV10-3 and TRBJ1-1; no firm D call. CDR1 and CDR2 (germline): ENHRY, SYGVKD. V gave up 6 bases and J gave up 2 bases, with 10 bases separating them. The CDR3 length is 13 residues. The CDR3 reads CAIRSQENTEAFF. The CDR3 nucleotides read TGTGCCATCAGATCGCAGGAAAACACTGAAGCTTTCTTT.

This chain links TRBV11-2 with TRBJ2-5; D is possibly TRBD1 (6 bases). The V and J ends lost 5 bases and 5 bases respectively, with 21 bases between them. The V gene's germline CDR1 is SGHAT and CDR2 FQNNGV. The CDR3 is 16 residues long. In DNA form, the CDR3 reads TGTGCCAGCAGCCAGGGGACGGGACCCCTCTCGGAGACCCAGTACTTC. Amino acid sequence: CASSQGTGPLSETQYF.

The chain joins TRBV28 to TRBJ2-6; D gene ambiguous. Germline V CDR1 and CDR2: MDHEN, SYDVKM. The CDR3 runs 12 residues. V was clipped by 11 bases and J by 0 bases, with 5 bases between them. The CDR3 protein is CAALSGANVLTF. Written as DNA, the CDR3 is TGTGCCGCCCTCTCTGGGGCCAACGTCCTGACTTTC.

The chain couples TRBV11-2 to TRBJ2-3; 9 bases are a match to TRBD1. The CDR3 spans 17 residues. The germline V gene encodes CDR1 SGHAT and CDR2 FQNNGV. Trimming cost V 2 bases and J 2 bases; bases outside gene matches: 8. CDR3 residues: CASSLRTDRGPTDTQYF. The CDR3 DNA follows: TGTGCCAGCAGCTTACGTACGGACAGGGGCCCCACAGATACGCAGTATTTT.

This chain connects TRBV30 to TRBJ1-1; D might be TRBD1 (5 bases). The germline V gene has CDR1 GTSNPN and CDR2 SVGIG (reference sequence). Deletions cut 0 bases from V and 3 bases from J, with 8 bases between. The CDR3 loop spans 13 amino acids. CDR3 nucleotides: TGTGCCTGGAGTGTGCGGGACGACACTGAAGCTTTCTTT. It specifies CAWSVRDDTEAFF.

This chain's CDR3 is CASSFDTNTEAFF. The CDR3 DNA reads TGTGCCAGCAGCTTTGACACCAACACTGAAGCTTTCTTT. The genes are TRBV7-9 and TRBJ1-1; D uncertain. The CDR3 has 13 residues. The ends were cut back, 3 bases at V and 2 bases at J, with 7 bases in the middle. Germline assignment: CDR1 SEHNR and CDR2 FQNEAQ (reference sequence).

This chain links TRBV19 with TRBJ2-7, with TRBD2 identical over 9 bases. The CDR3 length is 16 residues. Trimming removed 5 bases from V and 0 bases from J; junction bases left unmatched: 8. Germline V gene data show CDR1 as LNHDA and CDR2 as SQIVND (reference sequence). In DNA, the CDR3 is TGTGCCAGTAGTTTAGCGGGAGAGAGAACCTCCTACGAGCAGTACTTC. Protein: CASSLAGERTSYEQYF.

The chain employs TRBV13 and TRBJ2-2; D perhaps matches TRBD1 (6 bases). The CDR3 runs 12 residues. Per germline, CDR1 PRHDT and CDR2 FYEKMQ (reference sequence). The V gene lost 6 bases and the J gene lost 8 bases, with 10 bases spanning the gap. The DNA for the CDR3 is TGTGCCAGCAGTACCGGGACAGGGGAGCTGTTTTTT. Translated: CASSTGTGELFF.

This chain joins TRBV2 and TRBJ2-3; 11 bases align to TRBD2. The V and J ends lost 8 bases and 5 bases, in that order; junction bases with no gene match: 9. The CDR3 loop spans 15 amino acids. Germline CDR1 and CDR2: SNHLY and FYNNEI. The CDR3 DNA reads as TGTGCCAGCGGAGTAGCGGGAGGGGGGAGAGATACGCAGTATTTT. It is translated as CASGVAGGGRDTQYF.

DNA of the CDR3: TGTGCCAGCAGCCCCAGGGGCAGGGGAGGGCTTAGCACAGATACGCAGTATTTT. It translates to CASSPRGRGGLSTDTQYF. V is TRBV7-2 and J is TRBJ2-3, with a possible D match to TRBD2 (7 bases). Trimming stripped 5 bases from V and 0 bases from J, with 21 bases between. Germline CDR1 and CDR2: SGHTA and FQGNSA. The CDR3 sequence is 18 residues long.

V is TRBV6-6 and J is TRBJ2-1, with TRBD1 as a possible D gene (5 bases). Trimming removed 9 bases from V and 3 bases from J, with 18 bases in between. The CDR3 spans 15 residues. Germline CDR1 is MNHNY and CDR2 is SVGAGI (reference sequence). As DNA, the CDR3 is TGTGCCAGTTCGCTTCAGGGCCTACTCTACAATGAGCAGTTCTTC. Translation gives CASSLQGLLYNEQFF.

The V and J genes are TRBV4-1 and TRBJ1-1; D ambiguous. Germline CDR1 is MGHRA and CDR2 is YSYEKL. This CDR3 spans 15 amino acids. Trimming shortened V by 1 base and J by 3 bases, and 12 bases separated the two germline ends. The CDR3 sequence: CASSQVPPQDTEAFF. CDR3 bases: TGCGCCAGCAGCCAAGTGCCTCCTCAGGACACTGAAGCTTTCTTT.

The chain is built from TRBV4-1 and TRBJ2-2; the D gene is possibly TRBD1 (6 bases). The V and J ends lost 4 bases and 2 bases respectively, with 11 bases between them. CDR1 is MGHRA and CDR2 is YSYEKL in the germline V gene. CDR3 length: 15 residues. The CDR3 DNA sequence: TGCGCCAGCAGCCTCCCCGGGACAAACACCGGGGAGCTGTTTTTT. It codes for CASSLPGTNTGELFF.